This T cell receptor beta chain was retrieved from a study of T-cell reconstitution after alpha-beta-depleted transplantation in children. This clonotype was observed a handful of times. The CDR3 is 16 residues long. V lost 6 bases, J lost 4 bases, and 8 bases stayed unmatched. The TCRbeta library incorporated unique molecular identifiers. TCRdb analysed the PCR reads with MiXCR anew, one entry per CDR3 protein. The sample shows around 600,000 distinct CDR3 sequences, more than 9% of them seen only once. The chain carries TRBV12-3 or TRBV12-4 and TRBJ2-2; 10 positions match TRBD2. The receptor's source is a human donor who donated a stem cell graft to a child with acute myeloid leukemia. Sample: PBMCs from the stem cell graft donor, taken from the stem cell graft. DNA of the CDR3: TGTGCCAGCAGCCCCGGTAGCGGGAGGCTCACCGGGGAGCTGTTTTTT. As protein: CASSPGSGRLTGELFF.